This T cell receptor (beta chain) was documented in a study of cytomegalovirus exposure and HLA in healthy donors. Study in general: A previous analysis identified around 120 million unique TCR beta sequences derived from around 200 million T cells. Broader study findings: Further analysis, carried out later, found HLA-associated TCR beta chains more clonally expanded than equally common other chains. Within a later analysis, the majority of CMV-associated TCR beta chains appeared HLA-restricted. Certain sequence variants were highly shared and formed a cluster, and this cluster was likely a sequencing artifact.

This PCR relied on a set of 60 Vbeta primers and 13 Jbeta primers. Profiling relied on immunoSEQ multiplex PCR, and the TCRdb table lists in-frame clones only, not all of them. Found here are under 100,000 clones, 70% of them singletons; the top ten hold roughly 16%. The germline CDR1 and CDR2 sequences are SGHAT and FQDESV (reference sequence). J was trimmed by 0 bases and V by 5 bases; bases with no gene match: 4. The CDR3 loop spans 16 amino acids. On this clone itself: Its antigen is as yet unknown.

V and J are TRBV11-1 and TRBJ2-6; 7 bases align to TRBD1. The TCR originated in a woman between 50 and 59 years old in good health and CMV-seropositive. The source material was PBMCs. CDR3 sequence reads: CASSLHRGSGANVLTF. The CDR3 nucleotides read TGTGCCAGCAGCCTCCACAGGGGCTCTGGGGCCAACGTCCTGACTTTC. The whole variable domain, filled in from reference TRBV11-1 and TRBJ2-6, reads EAEVAQSPRYKITEKSQAVAFWCDPISGHATLYWYRQILGQGPELLVQFQDESVVDDSQLPKDRFSAERLKGVDSTLKIQPAELGDSAMYLCASSLHRGSGANVLTFGAGSRLTVL.